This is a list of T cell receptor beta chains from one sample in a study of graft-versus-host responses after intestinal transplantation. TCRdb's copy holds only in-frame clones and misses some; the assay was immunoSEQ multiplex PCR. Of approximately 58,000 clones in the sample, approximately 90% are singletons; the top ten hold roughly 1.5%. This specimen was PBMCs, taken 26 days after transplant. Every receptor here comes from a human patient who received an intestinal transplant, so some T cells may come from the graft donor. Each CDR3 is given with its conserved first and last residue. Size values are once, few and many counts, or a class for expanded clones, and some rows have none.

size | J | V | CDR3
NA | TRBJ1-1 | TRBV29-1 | CSVANGGVKNTEAFF
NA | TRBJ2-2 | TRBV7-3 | CASSLGGTGELFF
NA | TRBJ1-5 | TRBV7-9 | CASSSRLRREHSNQPQHF
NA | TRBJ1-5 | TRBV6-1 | CASSGTGVDNQPQHF
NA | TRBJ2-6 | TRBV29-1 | CSVEDLAGQGSGANVLTF
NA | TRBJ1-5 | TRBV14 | CASSPRQGGNQPQHF
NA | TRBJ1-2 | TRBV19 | CASSNRGGGYTF
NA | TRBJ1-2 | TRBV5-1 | CASRQGARGYTF
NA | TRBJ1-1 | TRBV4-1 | CASSQDVGGGTEAFF
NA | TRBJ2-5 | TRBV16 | CASSQSPGTDRAQYF
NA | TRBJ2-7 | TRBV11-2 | CASSRSLAGNTFLSYEQYF
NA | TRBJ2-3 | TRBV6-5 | CASSYPGGTDTQYF
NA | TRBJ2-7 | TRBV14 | CASSQLQGPYEQYF
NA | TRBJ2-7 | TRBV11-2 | CASSPRGDEQYF
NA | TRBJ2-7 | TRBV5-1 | CASSLVPGTYEQYF
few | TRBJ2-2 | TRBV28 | CASSLTGRTGELFF
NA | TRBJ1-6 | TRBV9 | CASSVASDNSPLHF
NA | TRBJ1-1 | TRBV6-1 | CASRGQGVPNTEAFF